This T cell receptor (beta chain) appears in the sequencing data of a study of beta chain features in type 1 diabetes. Findings and limits, study-wide: Individuals with type 1 diabetes displayed fewer insertions and more deletions at VDJ junctions.

To note about this clone: Its target is unknown.

The sequenced template was cDNA made from the entire isolated RNA. Sequencing used immunoSEQ multiplex PCR; TCRdb keeps in-frame clones, though not all of them. The sample yields 130,000 to 150,000 clones, under 60% seen once. Trimming shortened V by 1 base and J by 5 bases, and 9 bases separated the two germline ends. The CDR3 has 13 amino acids. Germline-derived CDR1 and CDR2 are SGHVS and FQNEAQ. The material sequenced was Tregs from blood. The TCR sequence derives from a man in his late teens or twenties in good health. This chain uses TRBV7-8 with TRBJ2-7, with D unclear. The CDR3 region is CASSLGARHEQYF. Written as DNA, the CDR3 is TGTGCCAGCAGCTTAGGAGCCAGGCACGAGCAGTACTTC.